What follows describes a single T cell receptor beta chain. The record originates from a study of blood T cell repertoires in COVID-19. For the study at large: Sites across the United States, Italy and Spain contributed samples from acute and convalescent COVID-19.

Repertoires were generated with immunoSEQ multiplex PCR, while TCRdb's copy carries only in-frame clones and drops some. Among approximately 160,000 clones listed, roughly 81% were seen once. The sequence derives from a woman aged 55-70 years with COVID-19, enrolled during active disease. Sequencing used peripheral blood.

The CDR3 region is CAWKRDLTSTDTQYF. In DNA form, the CDR3 reads TGTGCCTGGAAGCGGGACTTAACTAGCACAGATACGCAGTATTTT. The V call is TRBV30, the J call TRBJ2-3; TRBD2 agrees at 7 bases. V shed 4 bases, J shed 0 bases, and the junction held 7 bases outside the gene matches. This CDR3 has 15 residues. Germline V gene sequence: CDR1 GTSNPN, CDR2 SVGIG (reference sequence).